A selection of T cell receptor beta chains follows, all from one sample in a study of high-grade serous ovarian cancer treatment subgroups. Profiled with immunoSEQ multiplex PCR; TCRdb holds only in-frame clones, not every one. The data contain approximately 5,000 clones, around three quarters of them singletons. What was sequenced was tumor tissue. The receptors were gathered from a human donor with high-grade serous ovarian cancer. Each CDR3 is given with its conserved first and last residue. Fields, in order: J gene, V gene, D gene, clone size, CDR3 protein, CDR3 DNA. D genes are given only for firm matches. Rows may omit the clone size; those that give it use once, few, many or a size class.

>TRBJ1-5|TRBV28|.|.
CASSFQGRGANQPQHF
TGTGCCAGCAGCTTTCAGGGTCGGGGGGCCAATCAGCCCCAGCATTTT
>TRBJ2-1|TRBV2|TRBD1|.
CASQRQGTQYNEQFF
TGTGCCAGCCAAAGACAGGGGACCCAATACAATGAGCAGTTCTTC
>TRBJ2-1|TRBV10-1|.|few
CASCGPIVNEQFF
TGCGCCAGCTGCGGACCAATAGTGAATGAGCAGTTCTTC
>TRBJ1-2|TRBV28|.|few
CASSAEGFNYGYTF
TGTGCCAGCAGCGCGGAGGGTTTCAACTATGGCTACACCTTC
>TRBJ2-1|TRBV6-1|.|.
CASSEGPYNEQFF
TGTGCCAGCAGTGAAGGCCCCTACAATGAGCAGTTCTTC
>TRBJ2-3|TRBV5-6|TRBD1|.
CASSLRGPDTDTQYF
TGTGCCAGCAGCTTGAGGGGGCCCGACACAGATACGCAGTATTTT
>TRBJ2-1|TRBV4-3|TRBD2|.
CASSPRLAGGQLEQFF
TGCGCCAGCAGCCCCCGACTAGCGGGGGGGCAGCTTGAGCAGTTCTTC
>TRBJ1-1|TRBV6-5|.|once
CASSTWGGTNPFF
TGTGCCAGCAGCACCTGGGGCGGAACGAACCCTTTCTTT
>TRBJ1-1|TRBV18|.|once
CASSPPGKGLGTEAFF
TGTGCCAGCTCACCACCGGGGAAGGGGCTGGGCACTGAAGCTTTCTTT
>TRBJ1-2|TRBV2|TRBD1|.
CASSGAGGYGYTF
TGTGCCAGCAGTGGGGCAGGGGGGTATGGCTACACCTTC
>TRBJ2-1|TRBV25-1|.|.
CASSDNSGEQFF
TGTGCCAGCAGTGATAATAGCGGTGAGCAGTTCTTC
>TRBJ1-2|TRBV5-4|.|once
CASSSEQGWYGYTF
TGTGCCAGCAGCTCAGAACAGGGTTGGTATGGCTACACCTTC
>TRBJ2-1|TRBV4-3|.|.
CASSRELLSSYNEQFF
TGCGCCAGCAGCCGAGAACTTCTGAGCTCCTACAATGAGCAGTTCTTC
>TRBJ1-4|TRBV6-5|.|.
CASRHGEKLFF
TGTGCCAGCAGGCACGGTGAAAAACTGTTTTTT
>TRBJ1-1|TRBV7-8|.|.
CASSLGQLLTEAFF
TGTGCCAGCAGCTTAGGACAGCTATTAACTGAAGCTTTCTTT
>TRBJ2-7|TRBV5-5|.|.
CASSLGPGGSSYEQYF
TGTGCCAGCAGCTTGGGTCCTGGGGGTAGCTCCTACGAGCAGTACTTC
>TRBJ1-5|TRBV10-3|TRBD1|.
CAISDGTGGNQPQHF
TGTGCCATCAGTGACGGGACAGGGGGTAATCAGCCCCAGCATTTT
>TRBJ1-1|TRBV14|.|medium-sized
CASSQGSTANTEAFF
TGTGCCAGCAGCCAAGGGTCCACAGCGAACACTGAAGCTTTCTTT
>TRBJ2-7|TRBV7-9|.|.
CASSLGRGTYEQYF
TGTGCCAGCAGCTTAGGGCGGGGAACTTACGAGCAGTACTTC
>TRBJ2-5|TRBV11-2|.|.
CASSLGRTTETQYF
TGTGCCAGCAGCTTAGGACGAACGACGGAGACCCAGTACTTC
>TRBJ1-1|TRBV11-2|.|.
CASSLAWRMGTEAFF
TGTGCCAGCAGCTTAGCTTGGAGGATGGGCACTGAAGCTTTCTTT
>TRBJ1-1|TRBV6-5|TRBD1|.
CASTFGTGLFF
TGTGCCAGCACCTTTGGGACAGGGTTGTTCTTT
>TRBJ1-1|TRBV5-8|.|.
CASSFQRTEAFF
TGTGCCAGCAGCTTCCAGCGGACTGAAGCTTTCTTT
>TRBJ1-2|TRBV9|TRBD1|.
CASSSTPRDRGMDGYTF
TGTGCCAGCAGCTCCACCCCCCGGGACAGGGGGATGGATGGCTACACCTTC
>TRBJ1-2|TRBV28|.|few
CASSFGQGLRINYGYTF
TGTGCCAGCAGTTTTGGCCAGGGGCTCCGGATTAACTATGGCTACACCTTC
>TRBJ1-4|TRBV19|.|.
CASSTRSGGASEKLFF
TGTGCCAGTAGTACGCGAAGTGGGGGGGCCAGTGAAAAACTGTTTTTT
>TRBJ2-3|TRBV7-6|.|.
CASSTPGRSTDTQYF
TGTGCCAGCAGCACACCCGGGAGAAGCACAGATACGCAGTATTTT
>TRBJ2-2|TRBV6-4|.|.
CASSIDSANTGELFF
TGTGCCAGCAGTATCGACAGTGCGAACACCGGGGAGCTGTTTTTT
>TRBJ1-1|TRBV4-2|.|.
CASSPTRSLNTEAFF
TGTGCCAGCAGCCCCACACGTAGTTTGAACACTGAAGCTTTCTTT
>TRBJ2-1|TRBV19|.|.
CASSIAGLNEQFF
TGTGCCAGTAGTATAGCTGGTCTTAATGAGCAGTTCTTC
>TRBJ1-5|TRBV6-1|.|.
CASSVGRGFQGQRPQHF
TGTGCCAGCAGTGTTGGACGAGGGTTCCAAGGTCAGCGGCCCCAGCATTTT
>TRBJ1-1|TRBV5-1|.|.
CASSWRGVGTEAFF
TGCGCCAGCAGCTGGAGGGGGGTAGGGACTGAAGCTTTCTTT
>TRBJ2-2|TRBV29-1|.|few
CSVLRTANTGELFF
TGCAGCGTCTTAAGGACGGCGAACACCGGGGAGCTGTTTTTT
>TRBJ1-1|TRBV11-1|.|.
CASSLFGGNRAFF
TGTGCCAGCAGCCTATTTGGGGGGAACAGAGCTTTCTTT
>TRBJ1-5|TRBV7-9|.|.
CASSLFSNQPQHF
TGTGCCAGCAGCTTATTTAGCAATCAGCCCCAGCATTTT
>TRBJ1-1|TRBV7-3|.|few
CASSMTVSTEAFF
TGTGCCAGCAGCATGACAGTGAGCACTGAAGCTTTCTTT
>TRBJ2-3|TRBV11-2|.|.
CASSLTGYGDTQYF
TGTGCCAGCAGCTTGACCGGGTACGGAGATACGCAGTATTTT
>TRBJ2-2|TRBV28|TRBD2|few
CASRLGGVTGELFF
TGTGCCAGCCGACTTGGGGGGGTCACCGGGGAGCTGTTTTTT
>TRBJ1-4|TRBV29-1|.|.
CASGWANEKLFF
TGCGCGTCGGGGTGGGCTAATGAAAAACTGTTTTTT
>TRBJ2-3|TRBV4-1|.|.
CASSQVQVPNTQYF
TGCGCCAGCAGCCAAGTTCAAGTTCCAAATACGCAGTATTTT
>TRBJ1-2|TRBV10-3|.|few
CAISESGRGVNSYTF
TGTGCCATCAGTGAGTCCGGCAGGGGAGTTAACAGCTACACCTTC